This passage covers 24 T cell receptor beta chains from one sample sequenced in a study of glioma-infiltrating T cells. TCR alpha and beta CDR3 regions were amplified from RNA using iRepertoire nested multiplex PCR. TCRdb independently ran MiXCR on the multiplex PCR reads; one entry per CDR3 protein. The table has 150,000 to 200,000 distinct CDR3 sequences, 43% seen once. Sequencing used glioma tissue, nonneoplastic brain tissue, or PBMCs (not recorded which). Receptors originate from a human donor with low-grade glioma or glioblastoma, undergoing nonglioma brain surgery, or in good health (not recorded which).

At least ten counts were recorded for this clonotype. V gene TRBV27 combines with J gene TRBJ1-2; possible D gene TRBD1, 5 bases. Trimming took 5 bases from V and 2 from J, leaving 12 bases between them. This CDR3 contains 14 residues. The V gene's germline CDR1 is MNHEY and CDR2 SMNVEV (reference sequence). The CDR3 nucleotides read TGTGCCAGCAGTCAAGCGGGGGTAAACTATGGCTACACCTTC. This encodes CASSQAGVNYGYTF.

This clonotype was counted at least ten times. The V call is TRBV28, the J call TRBJ1-2, with 7 bases identical to TRBD1. Germline V gene data show CDR1 as MDHEN and CDR2 as SYDVKM. V lost 2 bases, J lost 4 bases, and 10 bases stayed unmatched. The CDR3 loop spans 16 amino acids. CDR3 DNA sequence: TGTGCCAGCAGTTTAAATCTTTCGGGACAGATCTATGGCTACACCTTC. This codes for CASSLNLSGQIYGYTF.

Ten or more counts support this clonotype. The junction differs from germline at one of its ends, possibly a read error. CDR3 sequence reads: CSARGPLSGATYEQYF. The DNA for the CDR3 is TGCAGTGCCAGAGGACCACTATCGGGCGCCACCTACGAGCAGTACTTC. The chain employs TRBV20-1 and TRBJ2-7, with D uncertain. From germline, CDR1 is DFQATT and CDR2 SNEGSKA (reference sequence). The length of the CDR3 is 16 residues.

The chain recombines TRBV2 with TRBJ2-6; D ambiguous. The V end was cut by 1 base, the J end by 3 bases, with 10 bases between. Germline-derived CDR1 and CDR2 are SNHLY and FYNNEI. CDR3 length: 16 amino acids. The CDR3 bases are TGTGCCAGCAGTGAAGATCTTATCGGTGGGGCCAACGTCCTGACTTTC. Protein: CASSEDLIGGANVLTF.

This rearrangement joins TRBV7-9 to TRBJ2-1; 7 bases are a match to TRBD2. Germline V gene sequence: CDR1 SEHNR, CDR2 FQNEAQ (reference sequence). V gave up 3 bases and J gave up 9 bases; unmatched junction bases: 11. The CDR3 contains 15 residues. CDR3 coding DNA: TGTGCCAGCAGCTTCTACCGCGGGAGCGTGATTGAGCAGTTCTTC. This gives the protein CASSFYRGSVIEQFF.

This clonotype showed up just once. Likely a read error: the CDR3 ends without its conserved phenylalanine or tryptophan. V gene TRBV6-6 combines with J gene TRBJ2-7; D might be TRBD1 or TRBD2, each matching 5 bases. Germline-derived CDR1 and CDR2 are MNHNY and SVGAGI (reference sequence). The CDR3 contains 14 residues. CDR3 DNA: TGTGCCGGCAGTTACAGGCGTCGGGACTACGAGCAGTACCTC. Translation gives CAGSYRRRDYEQYL.

On this clonotype itself: A much larger clone is a single base away; this may be a read error. The chain has TRBV25-1 and TRBJ1-4; D may be TRBD1 (5 bases). This CDR3 spans 15 amino acids. Trimming cost V 6 bases and J 4 bases, with 15 bases left between them. Germline V CDR1 and CDR2: MGHDK, SYGVNS. The CDR3 here is CASSQGDVRNEKLFF. The CDR3 DNA sequence: TGTGCCAGCAGCCAAGGGGACGTTCGTAATGAAAAACTGTTTTTT.

Comments on this clonotype: A single base separates this from a much larger clone, so it may be a read error. The gene calls are TRBV2 and TRBJ2-1, with D perhaps TRBD2 (5 bases). The V gene lost 7 bases and the J gene lost 7 bases, with 20 bases spanning the gap. CDR3 length: 15 amino acids. The germline gives CDR1 SNHLY, CDR2 FYNNEI. In nucleotides, the CDR3 is TGTGCCAGCACTCCGACCACTCTCTCGGGGAATGAGCAGTTCTTC. Residues: CASTPTTLSGNEQFF.

There are a few counts of this clonotype. CDR3 sequence (DNA): TGTGCCAGCAGTGATCCAGCGGGAGGACCAGATACGCAGTATTTT. It yields the protein CASSDPAGGPDTQYF. The V call is TRBV2, the J call TRBJ2-3, with TRBD2 identical over 9 bases. J was trimmed by 4 bases and V by 3 bases; bases with no gene match: 5. Germline CDR1 SNHLY, CDR2 FYNNEI. This CDR3 spans 15 amino acids.

This clonotype was counted at least ten times. The V gene is TRBV5-4, the J gene TRBJ2-1; 10 bases agree with TRBD1. Trimming removed 5 bases from V and 6 bases from J; junction bases left unmatched: 8. Germline V lookup: CDR1 SGHNT, CDR2 YYREEE (reference sequence). The CDR3 spans 15 residues. The CDR3 loop reads CASSVKTGGFNEQFF. The CDR3 region has the DNA TGTGCCAGCAGTGTAAAGACAGGGGGCTTCAATGAGCAGTTCTTC.

This chain connects TRBV11-2 to TRBJ1-1; D perhaps matches TRBD1 (5 bases). CDR3 size: 13 residues. The germline V and J ends were trimmed by 1 base and 9 bases, with 12 bases remaining between them. Per the germline V gene, CDR1 is SGHAT and CDR2 is FQNNGV. DNA of the CDR3: TGTGCCAGCAGCTTAGCAGGGTCTAGTCAAGCTTTCTTT. Encoded protein: CASSLAGSSQAFF. The full variable domain, in which reference TRBV11-2 and TRBJ1-1 provide the parts outside the CDR3, is EAGVAQSPRYKIIEKRQSVAFWCNPISGHATLYWYQQILGQGPKLLIQFQNNGVVDDSQLPKDRFSAERLKGVDSTLKIQPAKLEDSAVYLCASSLAGSSQAFFGQGTRLTVV.

The gene calls are TRBV5-1 and TRBJ2-7, with TRBD2 matching over 10 bases. This CDR3 region has 14 residues. V lost 3 bases and J lost 4; bases outside the gene matches: 4. CDR1 is SGHRS and CDR2 is YFSETQ in the germline V gene. The CDR3 protein is CASSSTSGQYEQYF. CDR3 DNA sequence: TGCGCCAGCAGCTCGACTAGCGGGCAGTACGAGCAGTACTTC.

Concerning this clonotype: A much larger clone differs by one base, so this may be a read error. J is TRBJ2-1 and V is TRBV2; D remains ambiguous. The CDR3 covers 11 residues. V lost 6 bases and J lost 6, with 6 bases in between. Germline-derived CDR1 and CDR2 are SNHLY and FYNNEI. The CDR3 sequence is CASRGINEQFF. CDR3 bases: TGTGCCAGCAGGGGAATCAATGAGCAGTTCTTC.

This clonotype appeared many times. This chain joins TRBV4-1 and TRBJ2-7, with TRBD2 matching over 7 bases. The V gene's germline CDR1 is MGHRA and CDR2 YSYEKL. The CDR3 contains 15 residues. With V trimmed by 0 bases and J by 6 bases, 8 bases remained unmatched. The CDR3 DNA follows: TGCGCCAGCAGCCAAGATTTTCCCTTAGCGGGCGAGCAGTACTTC. As protein: CASSQDFPLAGEQYF.

Points on this clonotype: A much more abundant neighbour one base away suggests this may be a read error. The chain has TRBV28 and TRBJ2-7; TRBD2 matches 10 bases. Germline V gene lookup returns CDR1 MDHEN and CDR2 SYDVKM. The CDR3 totals 15 residues. CDR3 region: CAGSSSSGRPYEQYF. The CDR3 bases are TGTGCCGGCAGTTCCTCTAGCGGGAGACCCTACGAGCAGTACTTC. Filled out from reference TRBV28 and TRBJ2-7, the complete variable domain reads DVKVTQSSRYLVKRTGEKVFLECVQDMDHENMFWYRQDPGLGLRLIYFSYDVKMKEKGDIPEGYSVSREKKERFSLILESASTNQTSMYLCAGSSSSGRPYEQYFGPGTRLTVT.

This clonotype is a singleton in its sample. A much larger clone lies a single base off, so this may be a read error. The chain employs TRBV20-1 and TRBJ2-7; D call uncertain. The CDR3 covers 16 residues. The V gene lost 0 bases and the J gene lost 7 bases, with 22 bases spanning the gap. From germline, CDR1 is DFQATT and CDR2 SNEGSKA (reference sequence). The CDR3 DNA follows: TGCAGTGCTAGAGATGCGCGGATGAGCTCCTACAATGAGCAGTACTTC. Translating gives CSARDARMSSYNEQYF.

V and J are TRBV2 and TRBJ2-5, with 7 bases fitting TRBD2. CDR3 length: 16 residues. The junction had 10 bases not matched to a gene; V was cut back by 1 base and J by 5 bases. CDR1 and CDR2 (germline): SNHLY, FYNNEI. In DNA form, the CDR3 reads TGTGCCAGCAGTGAAGGCCTACAGACTAGCATGGAGACCCAGTACTTC. Translating gives CASSEGLQTSMETQYF.

This clonotype was observed at least ten times. This chain uses TRBV27 with TRBJ2-3, with 9 positions matching TRBD2. Losses at the gene ends were 8 bases for V and 3 bases for J; bases not matched to a gene: 9. The CDR3 is made up of 15 amino acids. The germline gives CDR1 MNHEY, CDR2 SMNVEV (reference sequence). The CDR3 region has the DNA TGTGCCAGCGGGTCGGCGGGAGGGCCAACAGATACGCAGTATTTT. The encoded protein is CASGSAGGPTDTQYF.

This clonotype was seen ten or more times. J is TRBJ1-5 and V is TRBV6-1; weak D call: TRBD1 (5 bases). Germline-derived CDR1 and CDR2 are MNHNS and SASEGT. This CDR3 contains 18 residues. V was trimmed by 0 bases and J by 6 bases, leaving 21 bases between them. The CDR3 coding sequence is TGTGCCAGCAGTGAAGCGGCCAGGGTGGGGGGTTACGGTCAGCCCCAGCATTTT. This encodes CASSEAARVGGYGQPQHF.

Worth noting for this clonotype: At one of its ends the junction is not consistent with the germline gene, which may arise from a read error. J is TRBJ2-1 and V is TRBV2, with 14 positions matching TRBD2. This CDR3 has 15 amino acids. The V gene's germline CDR1 is SNHLY and CDR2 FYNNEI. The CDR3 DNA sequence: TGTCCCAGCGGCGGACTAGCGGGAGGAATTGCTGAGCAGTTCTTC. It specifies CPSGGLAGGIAEQFF. Looking up the rest from reference TRBV2 and TRBJ2-1 gives the full variable domain: EPEVTQTPSHQVTQMGQEVILRCVPISNHLYFYWYRQILGQKVEFLVSFYNNEISEKSEIFDDQFSVERPDGSNFTLKIRSTKLEDSAMYFCPSGGLAGGIAEQFFGPGTRLTVL.

In regard to this clonotype: A much larger clonotype is one base distant, so this may be a read error. This chain links TRBV20-1 with TRBJ2-1, with D unresolved. The CDR3 is made up of 13 amino acids. CDR1 is DFQATT and CDR2 is SNEGSKA in the germline V gene (reference sequence). V was trimmed by 0 bases and J by 12 bases, leaving 15 bases between them. The CDR3 loop reads CSARDEPKGGQFF. CDR3 nucleotide sequence: TGCAGTGCTAGAGATGAACCGAAAGGTGGGCAGTTCTTC.

In this sample, this clonotype turned up many times. J is TRBJ2-2 and V is TRBV6-1; maybe TRBD1 (6 bases). Germline lookup yields CDR1 MNHNS and CDR2 SASEGT. The CDR3 is 15 amino acids. V dropped 6 bases and J dropped 4 bases, with 15 bases sitting between them. In DNA form, the CDR3 reads TGTGCCAGCAGAGAACAGGGTATCGCCACCGGGGAGCTGTTTTTT. This gives the protein CASREQGIATGELFF.

With regard to this clonotype: A much larger clone is a single base away; this may be a read error. The V gene is TRBV20-1, the J gene TRBJ2-3, with 9 bases that match TRBD2. Germline V gives CDR1 DFQATT, CDR2 SNEGSKA (reference sequence). CDR3 length equals 17 residues. The CDR3 nucleotides read TGCAGTGCTAGCGACTCTCGGGCGGGAGGGCCAAGAGATACGAAGTATTTT. It yields the protein CSASDSRAGGPRDTKYF.

This clonotype has ten or more counts. The CDR3 loop reads CATSRGTEAFF. Here the CDR3 DNA reads TGTGCCACCAGTCGTGGCACTGAAGCTTTCTTT. The chain has TRBV24-1 and TRBJ1-1; D is undetermined. This CDR3 has 11 amino acids. The V gene's germline CDR1 is KGHDR and CDR2 SFDVKD. V lost 6 bases to trimming and J lost 4 bases, with 5 bases between them.